This T cell receptor beta chain was profiled in a study of blood T cell repertoires in COVID-19 (dated by TCRdb to about 2020). Study-wide context: The collaborator samples originated in the United States, Italy and Spain and spanned the acute and convalescent phases of COVID-19. The prospective study material was composed of cDNA or gDNA derived from T cells, B-cell-depleted T cells, or PBMCs. HLA class I and class II types, where available, came from metadata supplied by the sample provider rather than from assay-based typing. Deeply sampled blood TCRbeta repertoires from subjects exposed to, actively infected with, or recovered from COVID-19 were included in the dataset. Samples were obtained from the ongoing ImmuneRACE study (first 160 participants) and from 1,254 subjects provided by 6 global collaborators. The sample metadata nearly always contained a de-identified subject ID, COVID-19 status, age in years and sex. A freely available public database, intended as a resource for researchers studying the immune response to SARS-CoV-2, is where the repertoires were released. What the study reported, not specific to this receptor: How much clinical and demographic metadata was included differed by source and by participant, and the metadata was provided uncurated.

Comments on this clone: The specificity of this receptor is unknown. Per-base qualities were not stored, and no clone one base away is much larger.

Whole blood was collected in K2EDTA tubes by collaborating institutions according to the institutions' own protocols. Collaborator samples were shipped for TCRbeta analysis as frozen whole blood, isolated PBMCs, or DNA extracted from either sample type. Relative to germline, V is missing 5 bases and J is missing 4 bases, with 10 bases of the junction outside any gene match. The germline V gene provides CDR1 SGHNT and CDR2 YENEEA. The CDR3 goes from the cysteine to the phenylalanine over 16 residues. This entry keeps only the CDR3 DNA: 48 bases, framed from base 1. TCRbeta CDR3 regions were amplified from genomic DNA by means of the immunoSEQ Assay, a bias-controlled multiplex PCR. The source study handled its data this way. The number of nucleated cells in each sample was estimated from the amplification of reference gene primers within the assay. Sequence reads were collapsed and filtered to measure the absolute abundance of every unique TCRbeta CDR3 rearrangement. For each sample, productive Simpson clonality was calculated by taking the square root of Simpson's diversity index across productive rearrangements. Entries here come from immuneACCESS through TCRdb and include only in-frame sequences with V and J called. Some clones fail to appear in such tables; in the studies checked, an unresolved V gene covers under half of the shortfall, and the cause of the remainder is unknown. For V, J and clone size, that table is used; D and trimming come from the DNA. For this sample the table gives approximately 40,000 clones, of which roughly 88% were detected only once. Approximately 2.4% of the sample comes from the top ten.

The V and J segments used are TRBV11-3 and TRBJ2-1, with 8 bases aligning to TRBD2. The sequenced sample consisted of peripheral blood. This TCR was recovered from a human donor in a cohort sampled during active COVID-19. The CDR3 corresponds to CASSPGGVAVYNEQFF. The DNA sequence follows: TGTGCCAGCAGCCCGGGGGGGGTAGCGGTGTACAATGAGCAGTTCTTC.